These T cell receptor beta chains were read from a single sample in a study of cytomegalovirus exposure and HLA in healthy donors. Assay used: immunoSEQ multiplex PCR; TCRdb lists only in-frame clones, some missing. The top ten hold about 4.6% of the sample, which has 160,000 or so clones, over 75% seen once. The sample was PBMCs. Receptor source: a man between 40 and 49 years old in good health and CMV-seronegative. The CDR3 runs from the conserved cysteine through the conserved F or W. The D gene is left open where the match is weak. Some rows have no size entry. The others give once, few or many, or a class for an expanded clone.

>TRBV6-1|once|TRBJ1-5|TRBD1
CASSAGTVSNQPQHF
TGTGCCAGCAGCGCCGGGACAGTTAGCAATCAGCCCCAGCATTTT
>TRBV18|.|TRBJ2-2|.
CASSIQNTGELFF
TGTGCCAGCTCAATTCAAAACACCGGGGAGCTGTTTTTT
>TRBV28|.|TRBJ2-2|TRBD1
CAISRDRFTGELFF
TGTGCCATTTCACGGGACAGGTTCACCGGGGAGCTGTTTTTT
>TRBV9|.|TRBJ2-3|.
CASSGGLVSDTQYF
TGTGCCAGCAGCGGGGGACTGGTTTCGGATACGCAGTATTTT
>TRBV27|.|TRBJ1-2|.
CASSSVLGYGYTF
TGTGCCAGCAGTTCGGTCCTTGGCTATGGCTACACCTTC
>TRBV6-1|few|TRBJ2-1|TRBD2
CASSEASGGANEQFF
TGTGCCAGCAGTGAAGCTAGCGGGGGGGCCAATGAGCAGTTCTTC
>TRBV29-1|.|TRBJ1-1|TRBD1
CSVRQGPWTEAFF
TGCAGCGTCCGACAGGGGCCTTGGACTGAAGCTTTCTTT
>TRBV18|.|TRBJ2-7|TRBD1
CASSPPKGAGFYEQYF
TGTGCCAGCTCACCACCGAAGGGGGCAGGCTTCTACGAGCAGTACTTC
>TRBV6-1|once|TRBJ1-2|TRBD1
CAILETRQGYGYTF
TGTGCCATACTAGAAACCCGACAGGGCTATGGCTACACCTTC
>TRBV4-1|.|TRBJ2-6|TRBD1
CASSQDGTGAGANVLTF
TGCGCCAGCAGCCAAGATGGGACAGGGGCTGGGGCCAACGTCCTGACTTTC
>TRBV27|few|TRBJ2-1|.
CASSYGLSSYNEQFF
TGTGCCAGCAGTTACGGGTTGAGCTCCTACAATGAGCAGTTCTTC
>TRBV5-6|.|TRBJ1-1|TRBD1
CASSLSGTGGREAFF
TGTGCCAGCAGCTTGTCCGGGACAGGGGGCAGGGAAGCTTTCTTT
>TRBV30|.|TRBJ2-3|.
CAWSTGDTQYF
TGTGCCTGGAGTACGGGGGATACGCAGTATTTT
>TRBV11-2|.|TRBJ2-5|.
CASSRLGTLGQETQYF
TGTGCCAGCAGCCGATTGGGAACACTAGGACAAGAGACCCAGTACTTC
>TRBV30|.|TRBJ1-5|TRBD1
CAWSGTGGNQPQHF
TGTGCCTGGAGTGGGACAGGGGGCAATCAGCCCCAGCATTTT
>TRBV10-2|.|TRBJ1-2|.
CASTGENYGYTF
TGCGCCAGCACCGGGGAAAACTATGGCTACACCTTC
>TRBV14|.|TRBJ2-7|.
CASSQYQGFTYEQYF
TGTGCCAGCAGCCAGTACCAGGGGTTCACCTACGAGCAGTACTTC
>TRBV7-3|.|TRBJ1-1|.
CASSFREGTEAFF
TGTGCCAGCAGCTTCAGGGAAGGGACTGAAGCTTTCTTT
>TRBV7-2|.|TRBJ2-3|TRBD2
CASSLASRGGLPDTQYF
TGTGCCAGCAGCTTAGCGAGTCGCGGGGGACTTCCAGATACGCAGTATTTT
>TRBV4-1|.|TRBJ2-7|.
CASSQQAQSYEQYF
TGCGCCAGCAGCCAGCAGGCACAGTCCTACGAGCAGTACTTC
>TRBV10-1|once|TRBJ2-3|.
CASSEYGRGTQGTDTQYF
TGCGCCAGCAGTGAGTATGGTAGAGGCACACAAGGCACAGATACGCAGTATTTT
>TRBV7-8|.|TRBJ2-2|TRBD1
CASSSDRGRGTGELFF
TGTGCCAGCAGCTCGGACAGGGGGCGTGGGACCGGGGAGCTGTTTTTT
>TRBV7-6|.|TRBJ1-5|TRBD1
CASSGTGGQPQHF
TGTGCCAGCAGCGGGACAGGGGGACAGCCCCAGCATTTT
>TRBV27|.|TRBJ2-1|TRBD1
CASSKSRTGTHNEQFF
TGTGCCAGCAGTAAATCCCGGACAGGGACTCACAATGAGCAGTTCTTC
>TRBV5-1|.|TRBJ2-5|.
CASSTTGSSSETQYF
TGCGCCAGCAGCACAACCGGGAGCTCCTCGGAGACCCAGTACTTC
>TRBV11-1|.|TRBJ1-1|TRBD1
CASSSQPGQGLGNTEAFF
TGTGCCAGCAGCTCCCAACCGGGACAGGGTCTGGGGAACACTGAAGCTTTCTTT
>TRBV2|few|TRBJ1-4|.
CASSGPRQDATNEKLFF
TGTGCCAGCAGTGGTCCTCGACAGGATGCAACTAATGAAAAACTGTTTTTT
>TRBV7-2|.|TRBJ2-7|.
CASSLGAYEQYF
TGTGCCAGCAGCTTAGGTGCGTACGAGCAGTACTTC
>TRBV4-2|few|TRBJ2-3|TRBD2
CASSDLAGGFTDTQYF
TGTGCCAGCAGCGACTTGGCGGGGGGCTTCACAGATACGCAGTATTTT
>TRBV19|.|TRBJ2-5|.
CASSTSTSFLETQYF
TGTGCCAGTAGTACGTCAACTAGCTTCCTCGAGACCCAGTACTTC
>TRBV18|.|TRBJ2-2|.
CASSPFSGNTGELFF
TGTGCCAGCTCACCATTTTCAGGGAACACCGGGGAGCTGTTTTTT
>TRBV6-1|.|TRBJ1-1|TRBD1
CASTTDRAHTEAFF
TGTGCCAGCACTACGGACAGGGCTCACACTGAAGCTTTCTTT
>TRBV7-2|.|TRBJ2-2|.
CASRGQADTGELFF
TGTGCCAGCAGGGGGCAGGCCGACACCGGGGAGCTGTTTTTT
>TRBV25-1|.|TRBJ2-3|.
CASSEEGVTTDTQYF
TGTGCCAGCAGTGAAGAGGGGGTGACGACAGATACGCAGTATTTT
>TRBV4-3|.|TRBJ2-6|TRBD2
CASSQEAGSYSGANVLTF
TGCGCCAGCAGCCAAGAAGCGGGGAGCTACTCTGGGGCCAACGTCCTGACTTTC
>TRBV5-1|.|TRBJ2-2|TRBD1
CASSTTGGYSSGELFF
TGCGCCAGCAGCACGACAGGGGGCTATAGTAGCGGGGAGCTGTTTTTT
>TRBV7-2|.|TRBJ1-5|.
CASSLVSQPNQPQHF
TGTGCCAGCAGCTTAGTAAGCCAACCCAATCAGCCCCAGCATTTT
>TRBV25-1|.|TRBJ2-6|.
CASSSRDFISGANVLTF
TGTGCCAGCAGCTCAAGGGACTTCATCTCTGGGGCCAACGTCCTGACTTTC
>TRBV27|.|TRBJ1-5|.
CASSFSNQPQHF
TGTGCCAGCAGTTTCAGTAATCAGCCCCAGCATTTT
>TRBV4-1|.|TRBJ1-1|.
CASSRTGGTRAEAFF
TGCGCCAGCAGCCGGACCGGGGGAACAAGGGCTGAAGCTTTCTTT
>TRBV13|.|TRBJ2-5|.
CASSLMTGETQYF
TGTGCCAGCAGCTTAATGACGGGGGAGACCCAGTACTTC
>TRBV27|.|TRBJ2-3|.
CVSKLRGTDTQYF
TGTGTCAGCAAGCTGAGGGGCACAGATACGCAGTATTTT
>TRBV5-6|.|TRBJ2-3|TRBD1
CASSLVGQGANTDTQYF
TGTGCCAGCAGCTTGGTTGGACAGGGGGCGAACACAGATACGCAGTATTTT
>TRBV19|once|TRBJ1-1|.
CASRRTANTEAFF
TGTGCCAGTAGAAGGACAGCTAACACTGAAGCTTTCTTT
>TRBV6-5|.|TRBJ1-1|TRBD1
CASSGDRVVTEAFF
TGTGCCAGCAGTGGGGACAGGGTGGTCACTGAAGCTTTCTTT
>TRBV6-1|.|TRBJ2-2|.
CAIETGELFF
TGTGCCATCGAGACCGGGGAGCTGTTTTTT
>TRBV7-2|.|TRBJ2-7|.
CASTWTGGLSYEQYF
TGTGCCAGCACCTGGACCGGGGGGCTCTCCTACGAGCAGTACTTC
>TRBV7-9|.|TRBJ2-7|.
CASSSEGVGRQYF
TGTGCCAGCAGCTCCGAGGGGGTAGGACGCCAGTACTTC
>TRBV4-1|once|TRBJ1-6|.
CASSQEARSPLHF
TGCGCCAGCAGCCAAGAAGCAAGATCACCCCTCCACTTT
>TRBV9|.|TRBJ2-1|.
CASSVVGSRPNEQFF
TGTGCCAGCAGCGTAGTAGGGAGTCGTCCCAATGAGCAGTTCTTC
>TRBV6-6|few|TRBJ2-1|TRBD2
CASSGGTSGDYNEQFF
TGTGCCAGCAGTGGGGGGACTAGCGGGGATTACAATGAGCAGTTCTTC
>TRBV5-1|.|TRBJ1-1|.
CASSPPMAVGTEAFF
TGCGCCAGCAGCCCCCCGATGGCGGTCGGCACTGAAGCTTTCTTT
>TRBV6-1|.|TRBJ1-1|.
CASSRSGGAGEAFF
TGTGCCAGCAGCCGATCGGGGGGGGCCGGAGAAGCTTTCTTT
>TRBV5-1|.|TRBJ2-3|.
CASSLAPGTDTQYF
TGCGCCAGCAGCTTGGCCCCCGGTACAGATACGCAGTATTTT